The 3 T cell receptor beta chains reported below all come from one sample, sequenced in a study of T cells in Graves' hyperthyroidism and ophthalmopathy. The investigators amplified TCR beta CDR3 regions from RNA transcripts. HTBI primers were employed in a first-round RT-PCR of the TCR CDR3. In TCRdb, the multiplex PCR reads were re-called with MiXCR into one record per CDR3 protein. The sample has approximately 430,000 distinct CDR3 sequences; about a sixth are singletons. Sequences were obtained from blood. The receptors originated from a woman between 18 and 29 years old with Graves' hyperthyroidism.

The J gene is TRBJ2-1, the V gene TRBV4-1, with D tentatively TRBD2 (6 bases). Trimming took 4 bases from V and 8 from J, leaving 15 bases between them. The CDR3 sequence is 14 residues long. Looked up from germline, CDR1 is MGHRA and CDR2 is YSYEKL. This chain's CDR3 is CASSPRLVGDEQFF. In DNA form, the CDR3 reads TGCGCCAGCAGCCCCCGACTAGTTGGGGATGAGCAGTTCTTC.

This clonotype was counted at least ten times. The V and J genes are TRBV15 and TRBJ2-1; TRBD2 agrees at 14 bases. CDR3 length: 20 residues. Trimming cost V 0 bases and J 6 bases; bases outside gene matches: 13. Per the germline V gene, CDR1 is LNHNV and CDR2 is YYDKDF (reference sequence). The CDR3: CATSRDRGLAGAQRSNEQFF. CDR3 DNA sequence: TGTGCCACCAGCAGAGATCGGGGACTAGCGGGAGCACAACGGAGCAATGAGCAGTTCTTC. The variable domain in full, with the rest retrieved from reference TRBV15 and TRBJ2-1, is DAMVIQNPRYQVTQFGKPVTLSCSQTLNHNVMYWYQQKSSQAPKLLFHYYDKDFNNEADTPDNFQSRRPNTSFCFLDIRSPGLGDTAMYLCATSRDRGLAGAQRSNEQFFGPGTRLTVL.

This clonotype was counted a few times. This chain links TRBV10-1 with TRBJ2-3; D is ambiguous. Germline V gene sequence: CDR1 WNHNN, CDR2 SYGVQD (reference sequence). The CDR3 is made up of 10 amino acids. Deletions cut 2 bases from V and 9 bases from J, with 3 bases between. As DNA, the CDR3 is TGCGCCAGCAGTGAGCGGACGCAGTATTTT. Protein product: CASSERTQYF.